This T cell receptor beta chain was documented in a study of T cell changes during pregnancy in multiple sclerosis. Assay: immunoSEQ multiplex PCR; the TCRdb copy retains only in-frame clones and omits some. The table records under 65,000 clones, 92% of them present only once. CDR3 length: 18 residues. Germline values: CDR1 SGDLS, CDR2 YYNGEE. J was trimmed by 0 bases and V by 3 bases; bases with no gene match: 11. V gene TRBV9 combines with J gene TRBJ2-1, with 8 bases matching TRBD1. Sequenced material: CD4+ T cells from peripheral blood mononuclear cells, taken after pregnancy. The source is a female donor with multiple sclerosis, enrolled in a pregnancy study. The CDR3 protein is CASSGRMWGQASYNEQFF. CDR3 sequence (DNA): TGTGCCAGCAGCGGCCGGATGTGGGGACAGGCCTCCTACAATGAGCAGTTCTTC.